This is a list of T cell receptor beta chains from one sample in a study of CD8 T cells in ankylosing spondylitis. MiXCR was run by TCRdb on the 5' RACE reads, yielding one entry per CDR3 protein. The sample gives fewer than 400,000 distinct CDR3 sequences, under 8.5% of which show up once; roughly 15% is in the top ten. Sequenced material: blood, either unsorted or a sorted T cell fraction (not recorded which). All receptors derive from a male donor with ankylosing spondylitis. CDR3s include the opening cysteine and the closing phenylalanine or tryptophan. Each record gives: V gene, D gene, J gene, clone size, CDR3 DNA, CDR3 protein. D genes are given only for firm matches. A row's size may be missing; if present it is once, few, many or a size class.

v_gene: TRBV29-1
d_gene: NA
j_gene: TRBJ2-3
abundance: NA
CDR3nt: TGCAGCGTTGAACCCCAGCCGGGCAGCACAGATACGCAGTATTTT
CDR3aa: CSVEPQPGSTDTQYF

v_gene: TRBV2
d_gene: TRBD2
j_gene: TRBJ2-3
abundance: NA
CDR3nt: TGTGCCAGCAGTGACCTAGCGGTGAGCACAGATACGCAGTATTTT
CDR3aa: CASSDLAVSTDTQYF

v_gene: TRBV5-1
d_gene: NA
j_gene: TRBJ2-2
abundance: many
CDR3nt: TGCGCCAGCAGCTTGGAAGGCGGAGCGAACACCGGGGAGCTGTTTTTT
CDR3aa: CASSLEGGANTGELFF

v_gene: TRBV5-1
d_gene: TRBD2
j_gene: TRBJ2-1
abundance: few
CDR3nt: TGCGCCAGCAGACATGGACTAGCGGGCTTATTCGAGCAGTTCTTC
CDR3aa: CASRHGLAGLFEQFF

v_gene: TRBV5-6
d_gene: NA
j_gene: TRBJ1-1
abundance: many
CDR3nt: TGTGCCAGCAGCTTGGAGCCGGCAGGGGAAGCTTTCTTT
CDR3aa: CASSLEPAGEAFF

v_gene: TRBV5-1
d_gene: TRBD2
j_gene: TRBJ2-5
abundance: many
CDR3nt: TGCGCCAGCAGCTTGAGACTAGCGGGAGGAGAGACCCAGTACTTC
CDR3aa: CASSLRLAGGETQYF

v_gene: TRBV27
d_gene: NA
j_gene: TRBJ2-3
abundance: NA
CDR3nt: TGTGCCAGCAGGGATGGGGGCCTCAAAAGCACAGATACGCAGTATTTT
CDR3aa: CASRDGGLKSTDTQYF

v_gene: TRBV2
d_gene: TRBD2
j_gene: TRBJ2-3
abundance: NA
CDR3nt: TGTGCCAGCACCCCGACGGGGGGGGCGGCAGATACGCAGTATTTT
CDR3aa: CASTPTGGAADTQYF

v_gene: TRBV14
d_gene: NA
j_gene: TRBJ2-3
abundance: NA
CDR3nt: TGTGCCAGCAGCCCCCGACTGGGCGGTAGCACAGATACGCAGTATTTT
CDR3aa: CASSPRLGGSTDTQYF

v_gene: TRBV6-4
d_gene: NA
j_gene: TRBJ2-2
abundance: NA
CDR3nt: TGTGCCAGCAGAAAGGAAGGGTCTACCGGGGAGCTGTTTTTT
CDR3aa: CASRKEGSTGELFF

v_gene: TRBV18
d_gene: NA
j_gene: TRBJ1-1
abundance: few
CDR3nt: TGTGCCAGCTCACCAGGGCAGAATTCCGAAGCTTTCTTT
CDR3aa: CASSPGQNSEAFF

v_gene: TRBV7-9
d_gene: TRBD1
j_gene: TRBJ2-2
abundance: NA
CDR3nt: TGTGCCAGCAGCCTTACAGGGGTCTCCGGGGAGCTGTTTTTT
CDR3aa: CASSLTGVSGELFF

v_gene: TRBV7-3
d_gene: NA
j_gene: TRBJ2-1
abundance: many
CDR3nt: TGTGCCAGCAGCTTATCAGGCACAGGTGAGCAGTTCTTC
CDR3aa: CASSLSGTGEQFF

v_gene: TRBV7-7
d_gene: TRBD2
j_gene: TRBJ2-1
abundance: few
CDR3nt: TGTGCCAGCAGCTCAGATTCTAGCGGGTGGGGCTACAATGAGCAGTTCTTC
CDR3aa: CASSSDSSGWGYNEQFF

v_gene: TRBV15
d_gene: TRBD1
j_gene: TRBJ2-7
abundance: few
CDR3nt: TGTGCCACCAGCAGAGATGTGGGACAGGACTCCTACGAGCAGTACTTC
CDR3aa: CATSRDVGQDSYEQYF

v_gene: TRBV2
d_gene: NA
j_gene: TRBJ1-3
abundance: few
CDR3nt: TGTGCCAGCAGTTCCGGGCCTCAGTACTCTGGAAACACCATATATTTT
CDR3aa: CASSSGPQYSGNTIYF

v_gene: TRBV7-9
d_gene: NA
j_gene: TRBJ2-7
abundance: few
CDR3nt: TGTGCCAGCAGCCCCCGGACTCCCTCCTACGAGCAGTACTTC
CDR3aa: CASSPRTPSYEQYF

v_gene: TRBV7-7
d_gene: TRBD2
j_gene: TRBJ2-3
abundance: once
CDR3nt: TGTGCTAGCAGCGGGGGACCAGGCGGGCAAGATACGCAGTATTTT
CDR3aa: CASSGGPGGQDTQYF

v_gene: TRBV11-2
d_gene: TRBD2
j_gene: TRBJ2-3
abundance: few
CDR3nt: TGTGCCAGCAGCTACGGGACTAGCGGGAGAACTGATACGCAGTATTTT
CDR3aa: CASSYGTSGRTDTQYF

v_gene: TRBV20-1
d_gene: TRBD2
j_gene: TRBJ2-1
abundance: few
CDR3nt: TGCAGTGCTAGAGCAGATATTAGCCACCCGGGGACTAGTCAGTTCTTC
CDR3aa: CSARADISHPGTSQFF

v_gene: TRBV20-1
d_gene: NA
j_gene: TRBJ1-6
abundance: NA
CDR3nt: TGCAGTGCTAGAGATGAAGAGAAGGGCGCCTATAATTCACCCCTCCACTTT
CDR3aa: CSARDEEKGAYNSPLHF

v_gene: TRBV12-3/TRBV12-4
d_gene: NA
j_gene: TRBJ2-5
abundance: NA
CDR3nt: TGTGCCAGCAGCTCTACTAACCAAGAGACCCAGTACTTC
CDR3aa: CASSSTNQETQYF

v_gene: TRBV7-3
d_gene: TRBD1
j_gene: TRBJ1-3
abundance: few
CDR3nt: TGTGCCAGCAGCTCCTCTGGACAGGGGGTTGATGGAAACACCATATATTTT
CDR3aa: CASSSSGQGVDGNTIYF

v_gene: TRBV6-5
d_gene: NA
j_gene: TRBJ1-2
abundance: NA
CDR3nt: TGTGCCAGCAGTTATAGTGGGGTCCTCTATGGCTACACCTTC
CDR3aa: CASSYSGVLYGYTF

v_gene: TRBV5-1
d_gene: TRBD1
j_gene: TRBJ1-1
abundance: few
CDR3nt: TGCGCCAGCAGCTTGGGTTGGACAGGGAACACTGAAGCTTTCTTT
CDR3aa: CASSLGWTGNTEAFF

v_gene: TRBV15
d_gene: TRBD1
j_gene: TRBJ2-1
abundance: many
CDR3nt: TGTGCCACCAGCAGAGATCGGACAGGGGGTGGTGAGCAGTTCTTC
CDR3aa: CATSRDRTGGGEQFF

v_gene: TRBV7-9
d_gene: NA
j_gene: TRBJ2-7
abundance: NA
CDR3nt: TGTGCCAGCAGCCCAGATCCCGGGACACCGTTCTCCTACGAGCAGTACTTC
CDR3aa: CASSPDPGTPFSYEQYF

v_gene: TRBV9
d_gene: TRBD2
j_gene: TRBJ2-3
abundance: many
CDR3nt: TGTGCCAGCAGCGTAGTAGCTAGCGGGTATTCAGATACGCAGTATTTT
CDR3aa: CASSVVASGYSDTQYF

v_gene: TRBV25-1
d_gene: TRBD1
j_gene: TRBJ2-1
abundance: many
CDR3nt: TGTGCCAGCAGTGCCGAGGACAGGGTGATTGATGAGCAGTTCTTC
CDR3aa: CASSAEDRVIDEQFF

v_gene: TRBV5-8
d_gene: NA
j_gene: TRBJ2-6
abundance: few
CDR3nt: TGTGCCAGCAGCTTGGCCGGGTGGGCCCGGGCCAACGTCCTGACTTTC
CDR3aa: CASSLAGWARANVLTF

v_gene: TRBV7-9
d_gene: TRBD2
j_gene: TRBJ2-7
abundance: NA
CDR3nt: TGTGCCAGCAGCTCTTCGACGGGGGGGTCCTACGAGCAGTACTTC
CDR3aa: CASSSSTGGSYEQYF

v_gene: TRBV4-1
d_gene: TRBD2
j_gene: TRBJ2-7
abundance: NA
CDR3nt: TGCGCCAGCAGCCAAAATACTAGCGGGAGGCTCTACGAGCAGTACTTC
CDR3aa: CASSQNTSGRLYEQYF

v_gene: TRBV20-1
d_gene: TRBD2
j_gene: TRBJ2-7
abundance: few
CDR3nt: TGCAGTGTAGCGGGAGGGCCTAGCTACGAGCAGTACTTC
CDR3aa: CSVAGGPSYEQYF

v_gene: TRBV9
d_gene: NA
j_gene: TRBJ1-5
abundance: few
CDR3nt: TGTGCCAGCAGCGTAGGGCTCAATCAGCCCCAGCATTTT
CDR3aa: CASSVGLNQPQHF

v_gene: TRBV20-1
d_gene: TRBD2
j_gene: TRBJ2-7
abundance: few
CDR3nt: TGCAGTGCTAGACTAGCGGGAGGTGGGACCTACGAGCAGTACTTC
CDR3aa: CSARLAGGGTYEQYF

v_gene: TRBV18
d_gene: TRBD1
j_gene: TRBJ1-3
abundance: few
CDR3nt: TGTGCCAGCTCCCGTCGGGACAGGGAAGAGAGCATATATTTT
CDR3aa: CASSRRDREESIYF

v_gene: TRBV5-1
d_gene: NA
j_gene: TRBJ1-1
abundance: few
CDR3nt: TGCGCCAGCAGCGAACAGGGAGCCCTCACTGAAGCTTTCTTT
CDR3aa: CASSEQGALTEAFF

v_gene: TRBV7-2
d_gene: NA
j_gene: TRBJ2-1
abundance: few
CDR3nt: TGTGCCAGCAGCTTAGAAAACAGGGTGGTGGATGAGCAGTTTTTC
CDR3aa: CASSLENRVVDEQFF

v_gene: TRBV20-1
d_gene: TRBD2
j_gene: TRBJ2-2
abundance: few
CDR3nt: TGCAGTGCTAGGTCTGCGGGGGACGACACCGGGGAGCTGTTTTTT
CDR3aa: CSARSAGDDTGELFF

v_gene: TRBV18
d_gene: TRBD2
j_gene: TRBJ2-7
abundance: few
CDR3nt: TGTGCCAGCTCACTGAGGGAGGGACTAGCGGGAAACGAGCAGTACTTC
CDR3aa: CASSLREGLAGNEQYF

v_gene: TRBV5-6
d_gene: TRBD1
j_gene: TRBJ2-1
abundance: NA
CDR3nt: TGTGCCAGCAGCAAAGGGACAGGGGGTTACAATGAGCAGTTCTTC
CDR3aa: CASSKGTGGYNEQFF